This TCR beta chain originates from a study of early T cells in non-severe SARS-CoV-2 infection. Trimming stripped 2 bases from V and 6 bases from J, with 11 bases between. There are 13 residues in the CDR3. CDR1 is PRHDT, CDR2 FYEKMQ, per germline (reference sequence). TCRdb fed the 5' RACE reads into MiXCR, producing one record per CDR3 protein. The sample lists around 80,000 distinct CDR3 sequences, approximately 12% occurring once. This TCR was recovered from an adult who was a healthcare worker with PCR-confirmed SARS-CoV-2 infection or an uninfected control (not recorded which). What was sequenced was whole blood. This sequence joins TRBV13 and TRBJ2-7; D is ambiguous. The CDR3 DNA follows: TGTGCCAGCAGCTTACCCCTAGTTGGCGAGCAGTACTTC. It yields the protein CASSLPLVGEQYF.